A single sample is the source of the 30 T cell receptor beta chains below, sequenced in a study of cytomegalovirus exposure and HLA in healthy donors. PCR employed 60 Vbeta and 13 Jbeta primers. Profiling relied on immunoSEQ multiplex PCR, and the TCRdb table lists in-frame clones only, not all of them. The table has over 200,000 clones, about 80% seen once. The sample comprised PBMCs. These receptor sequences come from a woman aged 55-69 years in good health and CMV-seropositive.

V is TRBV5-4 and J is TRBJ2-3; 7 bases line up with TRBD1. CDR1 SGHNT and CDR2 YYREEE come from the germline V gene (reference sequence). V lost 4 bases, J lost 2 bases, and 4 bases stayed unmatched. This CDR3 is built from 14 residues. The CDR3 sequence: CASSPGQPTDTQYF. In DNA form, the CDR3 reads TGTGCCAGCAGCCCGGGACAGCCCACAGATACGCAGTATTTT.

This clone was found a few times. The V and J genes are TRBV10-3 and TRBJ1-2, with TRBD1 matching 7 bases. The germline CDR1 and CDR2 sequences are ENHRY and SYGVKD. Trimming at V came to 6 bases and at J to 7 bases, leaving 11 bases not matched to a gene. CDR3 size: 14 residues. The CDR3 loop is CAIRVNTGESGYTF. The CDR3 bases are TGTGCCATCAGGGTAAATACAGGGGAGAGTGGCTACACCTTC.

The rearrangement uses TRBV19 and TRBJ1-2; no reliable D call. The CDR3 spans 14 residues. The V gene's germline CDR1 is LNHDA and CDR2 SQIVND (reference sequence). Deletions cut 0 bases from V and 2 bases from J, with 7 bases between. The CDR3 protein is CASSIDQFNYGYTF. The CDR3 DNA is TGTGCCAGTAGTATAGATCAGTTCAACTATGGCTACACCTTC.

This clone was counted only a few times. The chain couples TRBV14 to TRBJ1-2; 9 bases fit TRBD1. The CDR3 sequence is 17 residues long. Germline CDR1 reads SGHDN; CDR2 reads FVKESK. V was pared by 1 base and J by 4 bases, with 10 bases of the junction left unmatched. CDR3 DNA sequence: TGTGCCAGCAGCCAAGTCGGGACAGGGCTGGGGAGCTATGGCTACACCTTC. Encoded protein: CASSQVGTGLGSYGYTF.

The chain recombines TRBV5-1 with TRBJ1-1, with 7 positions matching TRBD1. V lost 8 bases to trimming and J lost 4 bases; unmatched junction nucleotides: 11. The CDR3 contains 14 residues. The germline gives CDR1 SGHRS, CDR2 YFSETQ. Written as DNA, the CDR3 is TGCGCCAGTACTGGGGGTAACAGGGGCACTGAAGCTTTCTTT. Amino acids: CASTGGNRGTEAFF.

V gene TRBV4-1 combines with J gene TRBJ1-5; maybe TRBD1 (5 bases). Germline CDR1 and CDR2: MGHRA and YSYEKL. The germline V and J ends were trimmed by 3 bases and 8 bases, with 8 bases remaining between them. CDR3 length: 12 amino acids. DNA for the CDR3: TGCGCCAGCAGCCACCTAGGGGAGCCCCAGCATTTT. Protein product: CASSHLGEPQHF.

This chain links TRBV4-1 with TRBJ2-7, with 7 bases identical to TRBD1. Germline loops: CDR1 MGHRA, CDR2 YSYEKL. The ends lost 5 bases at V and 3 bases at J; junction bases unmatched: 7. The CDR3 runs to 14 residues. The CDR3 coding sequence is TGCGCCAGCAGCTTGAGGACAGGCGACTACGAGCAGTACTTC. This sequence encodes CASSLRTGDYEQYF.

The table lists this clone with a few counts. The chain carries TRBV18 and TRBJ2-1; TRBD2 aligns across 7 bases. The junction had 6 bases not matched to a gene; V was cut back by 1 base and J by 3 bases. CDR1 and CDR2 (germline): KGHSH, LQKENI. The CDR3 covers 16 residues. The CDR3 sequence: CASSPRRGDRYNEQFF. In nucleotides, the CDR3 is TGTGCCAGCTCACCACGACGGGGGGACCGCTACAATGAGCAGTTCTTC.

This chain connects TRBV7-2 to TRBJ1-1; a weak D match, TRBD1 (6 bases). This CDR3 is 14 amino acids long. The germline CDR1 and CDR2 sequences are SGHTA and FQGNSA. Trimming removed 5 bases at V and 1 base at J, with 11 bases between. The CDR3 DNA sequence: TGTGCCAGCAGCCCGACACAGGGGAACACTGAAGCTTTCTTT. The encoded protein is CASSPTQGNTEAFF. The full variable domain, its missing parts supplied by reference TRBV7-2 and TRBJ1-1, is GAGVSQSPSNKVTEKGKDVELRCDPISGHTALYWYRQSLGQGLEFLIYFQGNSAPDKSGLPSDRFSAERTGGSVSTLTIQRTQQEDSAVYLCASSPTQGNTEAFFGQGTRLTVV.

CDR3 sequence (DNA): TGTGCCAGCAGTGAGGGGCAGGCTATCCCCCTCCACTTT. Amino acids: CASSEGQAIPLHF. This chain uses TRBV6-1 with TRBJ1-6; D is perhaps TRBD1 (5 bases). Germline loops: CDR1 MNHNS, CDR2 SASEGT. There are 13 residues in the CDR3. V was cut by 3 bases and J by 13 bases, with 13 bases left in between.

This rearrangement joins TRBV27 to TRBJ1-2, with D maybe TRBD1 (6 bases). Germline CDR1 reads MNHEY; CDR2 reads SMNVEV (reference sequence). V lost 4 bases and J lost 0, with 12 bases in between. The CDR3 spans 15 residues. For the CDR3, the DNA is TGTGCCAGCAGTTCCTGGGACAACCCTAACTATGGCTACACCTTC. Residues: CASSSWDNPNYGYTF.

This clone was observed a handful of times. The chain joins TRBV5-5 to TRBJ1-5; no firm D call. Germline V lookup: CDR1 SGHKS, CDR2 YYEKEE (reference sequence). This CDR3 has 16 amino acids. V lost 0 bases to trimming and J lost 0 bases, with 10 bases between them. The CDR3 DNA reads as TGTGCCAGCAGCTTGGGGGCCCAATTTAGCAATCAGCCCCAGCATTTT. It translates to CASSLGAQFSNQPQHF. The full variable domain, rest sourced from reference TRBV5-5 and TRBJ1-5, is DAGVTQSPTHLIKTRGQQVTLRCSPISGHKSVSWYQQVLGQGPQFIFQYYEKEERGRGNFPDRFSARQFPNYSSELNVNALLLGDSALYLCASSLGAQFSNQPQHFGDGTRLSIL.

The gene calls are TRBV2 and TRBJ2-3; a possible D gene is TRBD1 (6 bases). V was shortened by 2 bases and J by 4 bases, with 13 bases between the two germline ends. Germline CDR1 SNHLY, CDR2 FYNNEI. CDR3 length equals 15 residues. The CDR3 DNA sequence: TGTGCCAGCAGTGAATCCAGGGGTAGGCCAGATACGCAGTATTTT. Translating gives CASSESRGRPDTQYF.

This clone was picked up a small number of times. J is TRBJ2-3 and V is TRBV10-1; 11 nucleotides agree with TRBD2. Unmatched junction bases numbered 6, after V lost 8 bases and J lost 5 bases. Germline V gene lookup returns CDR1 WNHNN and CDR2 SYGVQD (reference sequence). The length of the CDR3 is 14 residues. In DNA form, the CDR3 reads TGCGCCAGCGGTCCAGGACTAGCGGGAGATACGCAGTATTTT. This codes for CASGPGLAGDTQYF.

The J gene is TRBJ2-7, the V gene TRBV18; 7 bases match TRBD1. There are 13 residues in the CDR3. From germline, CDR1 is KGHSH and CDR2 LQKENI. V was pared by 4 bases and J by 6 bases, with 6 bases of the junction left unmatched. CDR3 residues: CASSQGALGEQYF. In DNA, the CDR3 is TGTGCCAGCTCACAGGGGGCTCTGGGCGAGCAGTACTTC.

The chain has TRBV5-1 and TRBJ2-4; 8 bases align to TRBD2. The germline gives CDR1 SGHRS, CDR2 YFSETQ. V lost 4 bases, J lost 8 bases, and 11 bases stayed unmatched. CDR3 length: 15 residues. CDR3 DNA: TGCGCCAGCAGCCTGTCATTGAGCGGGAGAGACATTCAGTACTTC. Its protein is CASSLSLSGRDIQYF.

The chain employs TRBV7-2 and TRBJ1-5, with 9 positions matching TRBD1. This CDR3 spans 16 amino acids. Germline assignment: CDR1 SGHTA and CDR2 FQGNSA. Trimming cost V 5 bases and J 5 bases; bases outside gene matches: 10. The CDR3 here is CASSLSPYRGHQPQHF. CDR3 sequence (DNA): TGTGCCAGCAGCCTATCGCCTTACAGGGGGCATCAGCCCCAGCATTTT. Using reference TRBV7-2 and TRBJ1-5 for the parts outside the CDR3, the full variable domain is GAGVSQSPSNKVTEKGKDVELRCDPISGHTALYWYRQSLGQGLEFLIYFQGNSAPDKSGLPSDRFSAERTGGSVSTLTIQRTQQEDSAVYLCASSLSPYRGHQPQHFGDGTRLSIL.

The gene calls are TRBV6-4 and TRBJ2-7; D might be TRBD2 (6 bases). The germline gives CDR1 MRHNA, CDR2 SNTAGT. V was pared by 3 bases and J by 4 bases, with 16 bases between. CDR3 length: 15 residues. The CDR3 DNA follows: TGTGCCAGCAGTGAAGGGCCGGGACTGCAATACGAGCAGTACTTC. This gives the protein CASSEGPGLQYEQYF.

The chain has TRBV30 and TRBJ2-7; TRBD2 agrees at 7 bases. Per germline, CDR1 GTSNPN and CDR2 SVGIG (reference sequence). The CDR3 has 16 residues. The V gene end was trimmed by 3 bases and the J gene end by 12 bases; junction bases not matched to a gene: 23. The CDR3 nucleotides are TGTGCCTGGAGCTCACCAACCTCTACGACTAGCCCTAGGGCGTACTTC. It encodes CAWSSPTSTTSPRAYF.

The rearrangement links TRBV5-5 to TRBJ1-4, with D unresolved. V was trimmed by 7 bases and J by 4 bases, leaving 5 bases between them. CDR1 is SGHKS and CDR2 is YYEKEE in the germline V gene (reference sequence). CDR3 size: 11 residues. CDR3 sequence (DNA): TGTGCCAGCGGCCTTAATGAAAAACTGTTTTTT. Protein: CASGLNEKLFF.

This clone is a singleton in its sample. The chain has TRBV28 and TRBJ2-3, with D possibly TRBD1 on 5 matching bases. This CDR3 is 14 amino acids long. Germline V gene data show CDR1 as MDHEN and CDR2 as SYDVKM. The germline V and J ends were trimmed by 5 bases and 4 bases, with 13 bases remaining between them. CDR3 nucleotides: TGTGCCAGCAGTCTACAGGAGCCCCCAGATACGCAGTATTTT. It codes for CASSLQEPPDTQYF.

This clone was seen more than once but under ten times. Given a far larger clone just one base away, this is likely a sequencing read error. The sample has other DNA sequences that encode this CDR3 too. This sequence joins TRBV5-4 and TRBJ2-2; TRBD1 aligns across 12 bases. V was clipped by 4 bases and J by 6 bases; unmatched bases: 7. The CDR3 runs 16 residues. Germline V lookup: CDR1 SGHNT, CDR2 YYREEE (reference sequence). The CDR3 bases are TGTGCCAGCAGCCCAACCGGGACAGGGGGCTCCGGGGAGCTGTTTTTT. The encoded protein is CASSPTGTGGSGELFF.

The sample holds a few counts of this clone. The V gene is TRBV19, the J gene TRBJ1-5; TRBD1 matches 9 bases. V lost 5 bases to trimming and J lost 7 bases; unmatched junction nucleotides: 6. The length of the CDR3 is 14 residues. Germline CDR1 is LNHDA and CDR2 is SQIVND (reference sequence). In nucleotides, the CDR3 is TGTGCCAGTAGTTTTACAGGGGGCCGACAGCCCCAGCATTTT. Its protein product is CASSFTGGRQPQHF.

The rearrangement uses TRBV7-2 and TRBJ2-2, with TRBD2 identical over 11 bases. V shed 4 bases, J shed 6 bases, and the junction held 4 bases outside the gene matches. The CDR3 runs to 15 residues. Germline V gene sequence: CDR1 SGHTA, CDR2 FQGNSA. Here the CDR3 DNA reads TGTGCCAGCAGCTCACTAGCGGGAGTGCCCGGGGAGCTGTTTTTT. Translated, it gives CASSSLAGVPGELFF.

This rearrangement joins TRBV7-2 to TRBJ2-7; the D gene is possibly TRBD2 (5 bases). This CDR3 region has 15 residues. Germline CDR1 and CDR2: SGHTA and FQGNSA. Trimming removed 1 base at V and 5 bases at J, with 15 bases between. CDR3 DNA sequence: TGTGCCAGCAGCTTAGTTGGAGGTAATTGGGACGAGCAGTACTTC. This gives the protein CASSLVGGNWDEQYF.

As DNA, the CDR3 is TGTGCCAGCAGTTACCGGGGACAGAACTACGAGCAGTACTTC. Translating it yields CASSYRGQNYEQYF. The chain uses TRBV6-5 and TRBJ2-5, with TRBD1 matching 7 bases. The J call is in doubt because the DNA end fits TRBJ2-7 better. Germline-derived CDR1 and CDR2 are MNHEY and SVGAGI. CDR3 length equals 14 residues.

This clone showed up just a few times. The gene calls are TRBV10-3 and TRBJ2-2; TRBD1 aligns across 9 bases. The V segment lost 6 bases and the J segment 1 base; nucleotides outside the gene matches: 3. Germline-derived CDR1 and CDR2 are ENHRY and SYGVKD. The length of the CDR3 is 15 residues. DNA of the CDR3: TGTGCCATCAGGGGGGACAGGGAGAACACCGGGGAGCTGTTTTTT. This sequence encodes CAIRGDRENTGELFF.

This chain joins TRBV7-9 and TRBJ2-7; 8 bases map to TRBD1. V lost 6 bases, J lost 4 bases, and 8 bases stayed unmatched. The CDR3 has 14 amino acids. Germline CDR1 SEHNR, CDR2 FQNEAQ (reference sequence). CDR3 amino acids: CASSLDRGSYEQYF. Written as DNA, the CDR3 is TGTGCCAGCAGTCTAGACAGGGGTTCGTACGAGCAGTACTTC. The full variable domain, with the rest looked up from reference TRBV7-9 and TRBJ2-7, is DTGVSQNPRHKITKRGQNVTFRCDPISEHNRLYWYRQTLGQGPEFLTYFQNEAQLEKSRLLSDRFSAERPKGSFSTLEIQRTEQGDSAMYLCASSLDRGSYEQYFGPGTRLTVT.

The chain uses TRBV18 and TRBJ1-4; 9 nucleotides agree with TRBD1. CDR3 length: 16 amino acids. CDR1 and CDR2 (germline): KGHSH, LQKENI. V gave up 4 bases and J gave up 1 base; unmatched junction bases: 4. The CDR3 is CASSRGQGRTNEKLFF. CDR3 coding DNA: TGTGCCAGCTCACGCGGACAGGGGCGAACTAATGAAAAACTGTTTTTT.

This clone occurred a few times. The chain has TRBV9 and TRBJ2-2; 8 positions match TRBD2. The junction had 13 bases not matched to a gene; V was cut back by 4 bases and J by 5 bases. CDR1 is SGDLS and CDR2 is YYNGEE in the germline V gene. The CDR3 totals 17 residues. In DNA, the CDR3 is TGTGCCAGCAGCCCCCGGGTAGCGGGAATCGGTACCGGGGAGCTGTTTTTT. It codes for CASSPRVAGIGTGELFF.